This T cell receptor beta chain was captured in a study of cytomegalovirus exposure and HLA in healthy donors. Study context: When about 400 donors were genotyped, approximately 80% of them were found to fall in the Caucasian-associated ancestry cluster.

Researchers ran the PCR with 60 Vbeta and 13 Jbeta primers. Authors' analysis steps: Per a later analysis, the number of unique TCR beta chains was approximately 73 million, of which some 10 million were shared. Some clones are missing from TCRdb's copy, which holds only in-frame ones; the method was immunoSEQ multiplex PCR. The V and J calls and the clone size are those of that table, but D and trimming were determined from the DNA. In the table there are 140,000 to 150,000 clones, around 80% of which are singletons. Study-wide results and limits: By HLA locus, TCR association rates varied in a later analysis, with DRB1 showing the most and HLA-C the fewest. Immune exposure information available was restricted to CMV serostatus.

Germline CDR1 reads KGHSH; CDR2 reads LQKENI. With 2 bases removed from V and 7 bases from J, the gap between germline ends came to 9 bases. CDR3 length: 13 residues. Details on this clone: No antigen is known for it.

The V gene is TRBV18, the J gene TRBJ2-1; D possibly corresponds to TRBD1 (5 bases). The origin of this receptor is a woman aged 40 to 50 in good health and CMV-seropositive. Sample: PBMCs. The CDR3 spells CASSPSGRNEQFF. The CDR3 bases are TGTGCCAGCTCACCATCAGGGCGAAATGAGCAGTTCTTC.